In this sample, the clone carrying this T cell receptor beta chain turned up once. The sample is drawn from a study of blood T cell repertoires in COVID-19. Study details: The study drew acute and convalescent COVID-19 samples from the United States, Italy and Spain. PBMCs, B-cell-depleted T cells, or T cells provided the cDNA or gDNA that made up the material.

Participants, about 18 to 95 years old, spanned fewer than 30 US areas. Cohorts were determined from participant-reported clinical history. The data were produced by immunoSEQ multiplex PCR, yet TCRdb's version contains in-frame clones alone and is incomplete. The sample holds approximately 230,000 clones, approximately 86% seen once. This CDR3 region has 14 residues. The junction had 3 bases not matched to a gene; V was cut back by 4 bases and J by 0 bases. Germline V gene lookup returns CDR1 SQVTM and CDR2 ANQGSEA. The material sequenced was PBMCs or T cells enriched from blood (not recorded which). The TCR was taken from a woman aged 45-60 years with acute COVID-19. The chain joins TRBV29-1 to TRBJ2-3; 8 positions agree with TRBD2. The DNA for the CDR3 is TGCAGCGTTGTGCCGGGGGGGAGCACAGATACGCAGTATTTT. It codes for CSVVPGGSTDTQYF.